The 28 T cell receptor beta chains listed next were all sequenced from one sample in a study of cytotoxic CD8 clonotypes in ibrutinib-treated CLL. Sequenced by immunoSEQ multiplex PCR; TCRdb stores in-frame clones only, minus some. The sample has 100,000 to 150,000 clones, 80% to 90% seen once. Sequencing used PBMCs, obtained after 24 months of ibrutinib treatment. The receptor set was obtained from a human donor with chronic lymphocytic leukemia.

The chain is built from TRBV7-6 and TRBJ1-2; no clear D gene. Trimming left V 5 bases short and J 3 bases short, with 10 bases between. The length of the CDR3 is 13 residues. Germline V gene data show CDR1 as SGHVS and CDR2 as FNYEAQ. The CDR3 is CASSPGNHYGYTF. The CDR3 DNA is TGTGCCAGCAGCCCCGGGAACCACTATGGCTACACCTTC.

V usage is TRBV30 and J usage is TRBJ2-5; no definite D call. Germline values: CDR1 GTSNPN, CDR2 SVGIG (reference sequence). This CDR3 comprises 13 residues. Trimming removed 5 bases from V and 1 base from J, with 11 bases in between. CDR3 in amino acids: CAWGAWGQETQYF. The CDR3 coding sequence is TGTGCCTGGGGAGCCTGGGGCCAAGAGACCCAGTACTTC.

The rearrangement joins TRBV28 to TRBJ2-7; D not certain. The CDR3 sequence is 14 residues long. V lost 0 bases and J 2 bases, leaving 8 bases between the germline ends. Germline V gives CDR1 MDHEN, CDR2 SYDVKM. The CDR3: CASSLWVHTYEQYF. In DNA, the CDR3 is TGTGCCAGCAGTTTATGGGTCCACACCTACGAGCAGTACTTC.

The chain couples TRBV28 to TRBJ2-1, with TRBD2 matching over 13 bases. V was clipped by 6 bases and J by 7 bases; unmatched bases: 9. Germline values: CDR1 MDHEN, CDR2 SYDVKM. This CDR3 contains 16 residues. The CDR3 DNA sequence: TGTGCCAGCAGGGTGGGACTAGCGGGGCTGTGGAATGAGCAGTTCTTC. Its protein product is CASRVGLAGLWNEQFF.

This clone was counted a single time. The J gene is TRBJ2-3, the V gene TRBV5-4; D uncertain. The V and J ends lost 0 bases and 3 bases respectively, with 2 bases between them. The CDR3 extends over 12 amino acids. The germline V gene has CDR1 SGHNT and CDR2 YYREEE (reference sequence). The CDR3 sequence is CASSLVTDTQYF. CDR3 sequence (DNA): TGTGCCAGCAGCTTGGTGACAGATACGCAGTATTTT.

The rearrangement uses TRBV4-2 and TRBJ2-1; possible D gene TRBD2, 5 bases. This CDR3 has 12 residues. Germline CDR1 LGHNA, CDR2 YNFKEQ. Trimming stripped 0 bases from V and 9 bases from J, with 6 bases between. The CDR3 protein is CASSQDLAEQFF. The CDR3 nucleotides read TGTGCCAGCAGCCAAGATCTAGCTGAGCAGTTCTTC.

The DNA for the CDR3 is TGTGCCAGCAGTGTTCGGGGTTCGTACACAGATACGCAGTATTTT. This gives the protein CASSVRGSYTDTQYF. The V call is TRBV6-1, the J call TRBJ2-3, with D possibly TRBD2 on 5 matching bases. Germline V lookup: CDR1 MNHNS, CDR2 SASEGT. The ends were cut back, 4 bases at V and 2 bases at J, with 13 bases in the middle. This CDR3 spans 15 amino acids.

This chain links TRBV7-6 with TRBJ1-1; maybe TRBD1 (5 bases). V dropped 3 bases and J dropped 4 bases, with 15 bases sitting between them. This CDR3 contains 15 residues. Germline CDR1 reads SGHVS; CDR2 reads FNYEAQ. In nucleotides, the CDR3 is TGTGCCAGCAGCTTGGGGCCACGGGGGAGCACTGAAGCTTTCTTT. The encoded protein is CASSLGPRGSTEAFF.

The V call is TRBV14, the J call TRBJ1-3; 7 bases align to TRBD1. Germline values: CDR1 SGHDN, CDR2 FVKESK. J gave up 0 bases and V 4 bases, and 9 bases lay outside the gene matches. This CDR3 spans 17 amino acids. This CDR3 is CASSLNRGLPSGNTIYF. CDR3 DNA: TGTGCCAGCAGCCTGAACAGGGGCCTCCCCTCTGGAAACACCATATATTTT. The full variable domain, in which reference TRBV14 and TRBJ1-3 provide the parts outside the CDR3, is EAGVTQFPSHSVIEKGQTVTLRCDPISGHDNLYWYRRVMGKEIKFLLHFVKESKQDESGMPNNRFLAERTGGTYSTLKVQPAELEDSGVYFCASSLNRGLPSGNTIYFGEGSWLTVV.

The rearrangement joins TRBV6-6 to TRBJ1-2; no clear D gene. From germline, CDR1 is MNHNY and CDR2 SVGAGI (reference sequence). Trimming cost V 1 base and J 8 bases, with 14 bases left between them. This CDR3 is 14 amino acids long. The CDR3 nucleotides are TGTGCCAGCAGTTACTTCGTCGGTGCAGGAGGCTACACCTTC. Encoded protein: CASSYFVGAGGYTF.

The chain joins TRBV7-2 to TRBJ1-3, with a possible D match to TRBD1 (5 bases). CDR1 is SGHTA, CDR2 FQGNSA, per germline. V lost 4 bases to trimming and J lost 2 bases, with 9 bases between them. The CDR3 spans 14 residues. CDR3 residues: CASSSGRAGNTIYF. CDR3 nucleotides: TGTGCCAGCAGCTCGGGGCGGGCTGGAAACACCATATATTTT. The whole variable domain, filled in from reference TRBV7-2 and TRBJ1-3, reads GAGVSQSPSNKVTEKGKDVELRCDPISGHTALYWYRQSLGQGLEFLIYFQGNSAPDKSGLPSDRFSAERTGGSVSTLTIQRTQQEDSAVYLCASSSGRAGNTIYFGEGSWLTVV.

This chain uses TRBV7-9 with TRBJ1-3; tentative D call: TRBD1 (5 bases). Trimming took 5 bases from V and 0 from J, leaving 14 bases between them. There are 16 residues in the CDR3. Germline CDR1 SEHNR, CDR2 FQNEAQ (reference sequence). This chain's CDR3 is CASSPRGANSGNTIYF. The DNA of the CDR3 is TGTGCCAGCAGCCCTCGTGGGGCCAACTCTGGAAACACCATATATTTT.

The chain has TRBV18 and TRBJ1-4, with 8 bases fitting TRBD1. The CDR3 has 18 residues. The V gene's germline CDR1 is KGHSH and CDR2 LQKENI. V shed 2 bases, J shed 0 bases, and the junction held 8 bases outside the gene matches. The CDR3 DNA is TGTGCCAGCTCACCAAGAAAGGTGACAGGGGCAACTAATGAAAAACTGTTTTTT. As protein: CASSPRKVTGATNEKLFF.

As to this clone: The missing conserved phenylalanine or tryptophan at the end of this CDR3 makes a read error likely. The DNA is left out, because the CDR3 cannot be placed on it with certainty; the CDR3 is given as TCRdb lists it. The chain links TRBV6-1 to TRBJ2-3; whether TRBD1, the table's D call, matches the DNA was not checked. Germline V gene data show CDR1 as MNHNS and CDR2 as SASEGT. Including both end residues, the CDR3 is 9 amino acids long. CDR3: CATASRTRG.

V is TRBV6-5 and J is TRBJ2-7; the match to TRBD2 covers 9 bases. With V trimmed by 4 bases and J by 5 bases, 12 bases remained unmatched. The CDR3 has 16 residues. CDR1 is MNHEY and CDR2 is SVGAGI in the germline V gene. CDR3 DNA sequence: TGTGCCAGCAGTTCCACCCGAGGTAGCGGGAGCCACGAGCAGTACTTC. Translation gives CASSSTRGSGSHEQYF.

This sequence joins TRBV10-1 and TRBJ1-4, with D perhaps TRBD1 (5 bases). Per germline, CDR1 WNHNN and CDR2 SYGVQD (reference sequence). This CDR3 spans 12 amino acids. Trimming stripped 7 bases from V and 4 bases from J, with 7 bases between. The DNA of the CDR3 is TGCGCCAGCATAACAGGTAATGAAAAACTGTTTTTT. It specifies CASITGNEKLFF.

The rearrangement joins TRBV4-3 to TRBJ1-1; D is unresolved. The CDR3 runs to 15 residues. Trimming shortened V by 3 bases and J by 0 bases, and 11 bases separated the two germline ends. CDR1 is LGHNA, CDR2 YSLEER, per germline. CDR3 amino acids: CASSQRTEMNTEAFF. In DNA form, the CDR3 reads TGCGCCAGCAGCCAGAGGACGGAGATGAACACTGAAGCTTTCTTT.

This clone was counted a single time. The chain carries TRBV19 and TRBJ2-5; D unresolved. Trimming pared 3 bases from V and 1 base from J, leaving 6 bases between. In germline, CDR1 is LNHDA, CDR2 SQIVND (reference sequence). The CDR3 covers 13 residues. The CDR3 sequence is CASSIWPQETQYF. For the CDR3, the DNA is TGTGCCAGTAGTATTTGGCCCCAAGAGACCCAGTACTTC.

V gene TRBV28 combines with J gene TRBJ1-5; possibly TRBD1 for D (6 bases). CDR3 length equals 14 residues. V dropped 6 bases and J dropped 4 bases, with 13 bases sitting between them. Germline values: CDR1 MDHEN, CDR2 SYDVKM. The CDR3 DNA reads TGTGCCAGCAGCCCCGCCGACAGGAATCAGCCCCAGCATTTT. This encodes CASSPADRNQPQHF.

V and J are TRBV5-1 and TRBJ1-1; D might be TRBD1 (6 bases). Germline loops: CDR1 SGHRS, CDR2 YFSETQ. Trimming left V 0 bases short and J 3 bases short, with 18 bases between. The CDR3 totals 17 residues. Here the CDR3 DNA reads TGCGCCAGCAGCTTGGAGGGGGGCGGGTGGCGCGACACTGAAGCTTTCTTT. As protein: CASSLEGGGWRDTEAFF. Combining the CDR3 with reference TRBV5-1 and TRBJ1-1 gives the whole variable domain KAGVTQTPRYLIKTRGQQVTLSCSPISGHRSVSWYQQTPGQGLQFLFEYFSETQRNKGNFPGRFSGRQFSNSRSEMNVSTLELGDSALYLCASSLEGGGWRDTEAFFGQGTRLTVV.

The rearrangement links TRBV5-8 to TRBJ1-6; D is perhaps TRBD1 (5 bases). The CDR3 loop spans 15 amino acids. V gave up 2 bases and J gave up 5 bases, with 11 bases separating them. From germline, CDR1 is SGHTS and CDR2 YDEGEE. CDR3 DNA: TGTGCCAGCAGCTTCTTCCAGGGACATAATTCACCCCTCCACTTT. Residues: CASSFFQGHNSPLHF.

J is TRBJ2-7 and V is TRBV5-1; possible D gene TRBD2, 7 bases. The V end lost 4 bases, the J end lost 0 bases, and 11 bases lay between the germline ends. Germline-derived CDR1 and CDR2 are SGHRS and YFSETQ. The CDR3 is made up of 14 amino acids. This chain's CDR3 is CASSGGGASYEQYF. The CDR3 DNA reads TGCGCCAGCAGCGGAGGGGGGGCCTCCTACGAGCAGTACTTC.

The rearrangement joins TRBV30 to TRBJ1-2; no firm D call. The CDR3 spans 14 residues. The V end was cut by 2 bases, the J end by 8 bases, with 18 bases between. Per the germline V gene, CDR1 is GTSNPN and CDR2 is SVGIG (reference sequence). The CDR3 here is CAWSSLTPVRGYTF. CDR3 coding DNA: TGTGCCTGGAGTTCCCTCACTCCGGTTCGGGGCTACACCTTC. Based on the CDR3 plus reference TRBV30 and TRBJ1-2, the full variable domain is SQTIHQWPATLVQPVGSPLSLECTVEGTSNPNLYWYRQAAGRGLQLLFYSVGIGQISSEVPQNLSASRPQDRQFILSSKKLLLSDSGFYLCAWSSLTPVRGYTFGSGTRLTVV.

The chain combines TRBV13 with TRBJ2-7, with D unclear. Per the germline V gene, CDR1 is PRHDT and CDR2 is FYEKMQ (reference sequence). The CDR3 covers 11 residues. V lost 0 bases and J 3 bases, leaving 0 bases between the germline ends. The CDR3 region is CASSLGYEQYF. The CDR3 DNA is TGTGCCAGCAGCTTAGGCTACGAGCAGTACTTC.

CDR3 sequence reads: CASSRRLAGIYEQYF. The CDR3 DNA reads TGTGCCAGCAGCCGCAGACTAGCGGGGATCTACGAGCAGTACTTC. The rearrangement joins TRBV7-6 to TRBJ2-7; 11 bases match TRBD2. There are 15 residues in the CDR3. V lost 5 bases, J lost 3 bases, and 6 bases stayed unmatched. Germline V CDR1 and CDR2: SGHVS, FNYEAQ.

The chain is built from TRBV2 and TRBJ2-4; D is unclear. V lost 6 bases and J lost 3, with 12 bases in between. This CDR3 has 14 amino acids. The germline gives CDR1 SNHLY, CDR2 FYNNEI. CDR3 region: CASRIESGKNIQYF. As DNA, the CDR3 is TGTGCCAGCAGGATCGAGTCAGGCAAAAACATTCAGTACTTC.

The J gene is TRBJ1-4, the V gene TRBV29-1; TRBD1 matches at 8 bases. V was pared by 6 bases and J by 3 bases, with 6 bases of the junction left unmatched. This CDR3 is built from 14 residues. CDR1 is SQVTM and CDR2 is ANQGSEA in the germline V gene. The CDR3 is CSVTRQGPNEKLFF. The CDR3 DNA is TGCAGCGTCACACGACAGGGGCCTAATGAAAAACTGTTTTTT.

The chain uses TRBV30 and TRBJ1-2; D is unclear. The CDR3 extends over 16 amino acids. Germline-derived CDR1 and CDR2 are GTSNPN and SVGIG (reference sequence). Between the trimmed V and J ends, which lost 0 bases and 0 bases, there was a span of 14 bases. The CDR3 loop is CAWSVRVLRTNYGYTF. The CDR3 nucleotides are TGTGCCTGGAGTGTACGTGTTCTCAGGACTAACTATGGCTACACCTTC.